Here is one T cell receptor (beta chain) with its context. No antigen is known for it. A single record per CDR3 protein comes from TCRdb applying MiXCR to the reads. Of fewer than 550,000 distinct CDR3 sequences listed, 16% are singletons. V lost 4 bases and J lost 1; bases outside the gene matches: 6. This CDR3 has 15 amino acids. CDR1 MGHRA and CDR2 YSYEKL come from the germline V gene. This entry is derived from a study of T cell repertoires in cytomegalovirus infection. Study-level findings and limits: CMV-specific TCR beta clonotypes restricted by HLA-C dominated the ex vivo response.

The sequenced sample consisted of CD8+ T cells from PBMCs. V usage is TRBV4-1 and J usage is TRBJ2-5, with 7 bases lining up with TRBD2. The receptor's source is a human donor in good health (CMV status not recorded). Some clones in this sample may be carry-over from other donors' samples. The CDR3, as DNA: TGCGCCAGCAGCCTGTCAAGCGGGGTCCAAGAGACCCAGTACTTC. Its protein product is CASSLSSGVQETQYF.